These T cell receptor beta chains were read from a single sample in a study of T-cell reconstitution after alpha-beta-depleted transplantation in children. Each CDR3 protein gets one entry after TCRdb re-called the PCR reads with MiXCR. Seen here are roughly 400,000 distinct CDR3 sequences, roughly 21% observed once, and the top ten hold approximately 3.9%. Sample: PBMCs from the stem cell graft donor, taken from the stem cell graft. The receptor set was obtained from a human donor who donated a stem cell graft to a child with acute myeloid leukemia. The CDR3 runs from the conserved cysteine through the conserved F or W. A D gene is named only where the DNA matches it firmly. A row's size may be missing; if present it is once, few, many or a size class.

d_gene	v_gene	j_gene	abundance	CDR3aa	CDR3nt
TRBD1	TRBV5-6	TRBJ2-7	once	CASSLISDRVEYF	TGTGCCAGCAGCTTGATTTCGGACAGGGTGGAGTACTTC
NA	TRBV7-9	TRBJ1-1	NA	CASSTRQRRVNTEAFF	TGTGCCAGCAGCACCCGCCAACGCAGGGTGAACACTGAAGCTTTCTTT
NA	TRBV20-1	TRBJ2-1	NA	CSASQRSSYNEQFF	TGCAGTGCTAGCCAACGGAGCTCCTACAATGAGCAGTTCTTC
TRBD1	TRBV6-5	TRBJ1-5	NA	CAILRDSETQPQHF	TGTGCCATACTACGGGACAGCGAAACTCAGCCCCAGCATTTT
NA	TRBV20-1	TRBJ2-6	NA	CSAGHGANVLTF	TGCAGTGCTGGGCACGGGGCCAACGTCCTGACTTTC
TRBD1	TRBV20-1	TRBJ1-5	NA	CSAGQGYQPQHF	TGCAGTGCTGGACAGGGATACCAGCCCCAGCATTTT
NA	TRBV28	TRBJ2-6	few	CASSSSGEGGANVLTF	TGTGCCAGCAGTTCGTCGGGAGAAGGTGGGGCCAACGTCCTGACTTTC
NA	TRBV28	TRBJ1-1	once	CASRYRVNTEAFF	TGTGCCAGCAGGTACAGGGTGAACACTGAAGCTTTCTTT
NA	TRBV20-1	TRBJ1-4	NA	CSAGDEKLFF	TGCAGTGCTGGGGATGAAAAACTGTTTTTT
NA	TRBV2	TRBJ2-1	NA	CASMRRDVTDEQFF	TGTGCCAGCATGAGGCGGGACGTTACCGATGAGCAGTTCTTC
TRBD2	TRBV5-1	TRBJ2-1	many	CASSLAGGEQFF	TGTGCCAGCAGCCTAGCGGGAGGTGAGCAGTTCTTC
TRBD1	TRBV6-1	TRBJ2-5	few	CASRSTGIGRETQYF	TGTGCCAGCAGATCGACAGGGATTGGCCGGGAGACCCAGTACTTC
TRBD2	TRBV28	TRBJ2-3	NA	CASSSLAGGSNTQYF	TGTGCCAGCAGTTCACTAGCGGGAGGATCTAATACGCAGTATTTT
NA	TRBV4-3	TRBJ1-1	few	CASSQGPSARNTEAFF	TGCGCCAGCAGCCAAGGGCCCTCCGCCAGAAACACTGAAGCTTTCTTT
NA	TRBV13	TRBJ2-7	NA	CASAKGVRSYEQYF	TGTGCCAGCGCCAAGGGGGTAAGGTCCTACGAGCAGTACTTC
TRBD2	TRBV29-1	TRBJ2-1	NA	CSASVPLAGGYNEQFF	TGCAGCGCCTCCGTACCACTAGCGGGAGGATACAATGAGCAGTTCTTC
NA	TRBV12-3/TRBV12-4	TRBJ2-7	many	CASSLLVYEQYF	TGTGCCAGCAGTTTACTAGTGTACGAGCAGTACTTC
TRBD2	TRBV20-1	TRBJ2-7	few	CSARGRETEQYF	TGCAGTGCTAGGGGGCGGGAGACCGAGCAGTACTTC
NA	TRBV5-6	TRBJ2-1	NA	CASSLGPRQQFF	TGTGCCAGCAGCTTGGGTCCGCGACAGCAGTTCTTC
TRBD1	TRBV29-1	TRBJ1-2	many	CSVDPGTGGDGYTF	TGCAGCGTTGATCCAGGGACAGGGGGGGATGGCTACACCTTC
NA	TRBV29-1	TRBJ1-1	NA	CSAPQGTEAFF	TGCAGCGCCCCCCAGGGCACTGAAGCTTTCTTT
TRBD2	TRBV12-3/TRBV12-4	TRBJ2-7	many	CASRAGDYEQYF	TGTGCCAGCAGGGCGGGGGACTACGAGCAGTACTTC
TRBD2	TRBV29-1	TRBJ2-7	many	CSVRRTSGGASGEQYF	TGCAGCGTGCGCCGGACTAGCGGGGGTGCCTCGGGCGAGCAGTACTTC
NA	TRBV6-4	TRBJ2-1	few	CASSDWRTGSYNEQFF	TGTGCCAGCAGTGACTGGAGGACTGGGTCCTACAATGAGCAGTTCTTC
TRBD2	TRBV6-2/TRBV6-3	TRBJ2-1	many	CASRPGGLAAYNEQFF	TGTGCCAGCAGACCCGGGGGACTAGCGGCCTACAATGAGCAGTTCTTC
NA	TRBV25-1	TRBJ2-2	few	CASSEYTAGGGTGELFF	TGTGCCAGCAGTGAATATACGGCAGGGGGGGGCACCGGGGAGCTGTTTTTT
TRBD1	TRBV20-1	TRBJ2-7	NA	CSARHSGQGRQQYF	TGCAGTGCTAGACATTCGGGACAGGGGCGGCAGCAGTACTTC
TRBD2	TRBV4-1	TRBJ2-7	NA	CASSQVRTSGYEQYF	TGCGCCAGCAGCCAAGTTAGGACTAGCGGCTACGAGCAGTACTTC
TRBD2	TRBV30	TRBJ2-5	NA	CAWSVRLAETQYF	TGTGCCTGGAGTGTACGACTAGCGGAGACCCAGTACTTC
NA	TRBV29-1	TRBJ2-5	many	CSVEGQNQETQYF	TGCAGCGTTGAAGGGCAGAACCAAGAGACCCAGTACTTC
NA	TRBV6-1	TRBJ2-2	few	CATSLYPGRSTGELFF	TGTGCCACCAGCCTTTATCCCGGACGGAGCACCGGGGAGCTGTTTTTT
NA	TRBV7-3	TRBJ1-2	NA	CASSNAQGNGYTF	TGTGCCAGCAGCAACGCACAGGGAAATGGCTACACCTTC
NA	TRBV12-3/TRBV12-4	TRBJ2-1	NA	CASSSDLGPYNEQFF	TGTGCCAGCAGTTCCGACTTGGGCCCCTACAATGAGCAGTTCTTC
TRBD1	TRBV9	TRBJ1-2	NA	CASTKPGTAAGYTF	TGTGCCAGCACCAAACCAGGGACAGCGGCTGGCTACACCTTC
NA	TRBV28	TRBJ2-1	NA	CASSSPLAAPTPNEQFF	TGTGCCAGCAGTTCTCCATTAGCGGCTCCAACGCCCAATGAGCAGTTCTTC